This entry describes one T cell receptor (beta chain). Its antigen is still unknown. These data originate in a study of cytomegalovirus exposure and HLA in healthy donors. Study results and limitations: Fewer N-insertions (relative to the roughly 730-donor mean) were reportedly seen in an Asian-associated ancestry cluster in a later analysis. Association with HLA alleles at 0.05 false discovery rate was found for 16,951 TCR beta sequences in a later analysis.

The PCR made use of 60 Vbeta and 13 Jbeta primers. This table comes from immunoSEQ multiplex PCR, and its TCRdb copy is limited to in-frame clones, with some not included. The table shows roughly 200,000 clones, with around 77% occurring only once. This CDR3 has 18 amino acids. Looked up from germline, CDR1 is MGHRA and CDR2 is YSYEKL. Between the trimmed V and J ends, which lost 0 bases and 9 bases, there was a span of 26 bases. This TCR derives from a man in his sixties in good health and CMV-seronegative. The sequenced material came from PBMCs. This chain connects TRBV4-1 to TRBJ1-1; D remains unclear. CDR3 in DNA: TGCGCCAGCAGCCAAGACGTGGGGAACAGCCAACGGGAGTGTAAAGCTTTCTTT. Protein product: CASSQDVGNSQRECKAFF.